The 20 T cell receptor beta chains listed next were all sequenced from one sample in a study of identifying expanded T cells in peripheral blood. The table came from immunoSEQ multiplex PCR; TCRdb's copy has only in-frame clones and leaves some out. The table includes roughly 100,000 clones, about 88% detected once. Sequences were obtained from blood. Receptors were obtained from a person between 18 and 75 years old in good health.

This chain uses TRBV28 with TRBJ2-3; 12 nucleotides align to TRBD1. The CDR3 has 19 residues. Trimming removed 2 bases from V and 4 bases from J; junction bases left unmatched: 13. Looked up from germline, CDR1 is MDHEN and CDR2 is SYDVKM. This CDR3 reads CASSLRGGTGGVGPDTQYF. As DNA, the CDR3 is TGTGCCAGCAGTTTAAGGGGAGGGACAGGGGGCGTGGGTCCAGATACGCAGTATTTT.

This chain uses TRBV19 with TRBJ1-5; 11 bases line up with TRBD1. With 9 bases clipped from V and 0 bases from J, the junction kept 13 bases outside the gene matches. This CDR3 comprises 18 residues. The germline CDR1 and CDR2 sequences are LNHDA and SQIVND (reference sequence). The CDR3 DNA sequence: TGTGCCAGCACCGAAAGGGGACAGGGGGTTGATAGCAATCAGCCCCAGCATTTT. Translation gives CASTERGQGVDSNQPQHF.

CDR3 loop: CASSFFDRELFF. CDR3 sequence (DNA): TGTGCCAGCAGCTTTTTTGATAGGGAGCTGTTTTTT. The chain employs TRBV5-4 and TRBJ2-2; D unclear. The CDR3 is 12 residues long. V was pared by 2 bases and J by 9 bases, with 8 bases between. Germline values: CDR1 SGHNT, CDR2 YYREEE (reference sequence).

V is TRBV5-4 and J is TRBJ2-1; no clear D gene. V was pared by 4 bases and J by 4 bases, with 21 bases between. Germline loops: CDR1 SGHNT, CDR2 YYREEE (reference sequence). The CDR3 length is 17 residues. Here the CDR3 DNA reads TGTGCCAGCAGCAGACAACAGACTCCAATACCTTACAATGAGCAGTTCTTC. This codes for CASSRQQTPIPYNEQFF.

The chain recombines TRBV18 with TRBJ1-1; D not resolved. V lost 1 base to trimming and J lost 1 base, with 4 bases between them. This CDR3 has 13 residues. From germline, CDR1 is KGHSH and CDR2 LQKENI. CDR3: CASSPRENTEAFF. The CDR3 nucleotides are TGTGCCAGCTCACCACGGGAGAACACTGAAGCTTTCTTT. Supplemented by reference TRBV18 and TRBJ1-1, the full variable domain reads NAGVMQNPRHLVRRRGQEARLRCSPMKGHSHVYWYRQLPEEGLKFMVYLQKENIIDESGMPKERFSAEFPKEGPSILRIQQVVRGDSAAYFCASSPRENTEAFFGQGTRLTVV.

There are a few counts of this clone. The V call is TRBV6-4, the J call TRBJ2-1; 11 bases agree with TRBD2. The V and J ends lost 5 bases and 8 bases, in that order; junction bases with no gene match: 8. The CDR3 runs to 15 residues. The germline V gene encodes CDR1 MRHNA and CDR2 SNTAGT. As DNA, the CDR3 is TGTGCCAGCAGTAAGACTAGCGGGGAGGGCGATGAGCAGTTCTTC. Translating it yields CASSKTSGEGDEQFF.

The J gene is TRBJ1-2, the V gene TRBV28; no clear D gene. Germline loops: CDR1 MDHEN, CDR2 SYDVKM. The CDR3 length is 13 residues. The V end was cut by 1 base, the J end by 5 bases, with 8 bases between. The CDR3 bases are TGTGCCAGCAGTTTATCGGCGGCGTATGGCTACACCTTC. Translating gives CASSLSAAYGYTF.

The genes are TRBV11-2 and TRBJ1-2; D is perhaps TRBD1 (5 bases). This CDR3 region has 14 residues. V was trimmed by 5 bases and J by 5 bases, leaving 15 bases between them. CDR1 is SGHAT, CDR2 FQNNGV, per germline. CDR3 amino acids: CASSPLGGGYGYTF. CDR3 nucleotides: TGTGCCAGCAGCCCCCTTGGGGGGGGGTATGGCTACACCTTC.

The genes are TRBV10-1 and TRBJ2-2; TRBD2 matches 9 bases. There are 16 residues in the CDR3. Germline loops: CDR1 WNHNN, CDR2 SYGVQD (reference sequence). V shed 4 bases and J 0 bases; nucleotides not matched to a gene: 3. CDR3 coding DNA: TGCGCCAGCAGTGGCCTAGCGGGACCGAACACCGGGGAGCTGTTTTTT. It codes for CASSGLAGPNTGELFF.

This clone has just a few counts. CDR3 in DNA: TGTGCCTGGAGTGTCCTAGGGTCCAACGTCCTGACTTTC. Its protein is CAWSVLGSNVLTF. The chain combines TRBV30 with TRBJ2-6; D ambiguous. The CDR3 is 13 residues long. Trimming took 0 bases from V and 8 from J, leaving 8 bases between them. Germline lookup yields CDR1 GTSNPN and CDR2 SVGIG (reference sequence).

This rearrangement joins TRBV30 to TRBJ1-1; D not resolved. This CDR3 has 13 amino acids. The germline V and J ends were trimmed by 6 bases and 0 bases, with 11 bases remaining between them. Germline lookup yields CDR1 GTSNPN and CDR2 SVGIG (reference sequence). DNA for the CDR3: TGTGCCTGCAACCGGGAACTGAACACTGAAGCTTTCTTT. Translation: CACNRELNTEAFF. The whole variable domain, remainder taken from reference TRBV30 and TRBJ1-1, is SQTIHQWPATLVQPVGSPLSLECTVEGTSNPNLYWYRQAAGRGLQLLFYSVGIGQISSEVPQNLSASRPQDRQFILSSKKLLLSDSGFYLCACNRELNTEAFFGQGTRLTVV.

This clone was counted a single time. V is TRBV5-1 and J is TRBJ2-5; D unclear. Germline lookup yields CDR1 SGHRS and CDR2 YFSETQ. Trimming left V 2 bases short and J 2 bases short, with 7 bases between. The CDR3 is 13 amino acids. The CDR3, as DNA: TGCGCCAGCAGCTTCTCTCAGCAAGAGACCCAGTACTTC. Its translation is CASSFSQQETQYF.

The genes are TRBV5-1 and TRBJ1-2, with D possibly being TRBD1 (5 bases). Trimming pared 4 bases from V and 6 bases from J, leaving 19 bases between. There are 15 residues in the CDR3. Germline CDR1 SGHRS, CDR2 YFSETQ. The CDR3, as DNA: TGCGCCAGCAGCACCGAACCGGGGCAGGAGGATGGCTACACCTTC. Its protein is CASSTEPGQEDGYTF.

V is TRBV10-3 and J is TRBJ2-7; TRBD2 matches at 8 bases. Germline trimming cut 8 bases from V and 6 bases from J; bases unmatched to any gene: 12. Germline V CDR1 and CDR2: ENHRY, SYGVKD. This CDR3 has 14 residues. This chain's CDR3 is CAIALPERESEQYF. The DNA of the CDR3 is TGTGCCATCGCCCTCCCGGAGCGGGAGAGCGAGCAGTACTTC.

This chain uses TRBV7-9 with TRBJ2-1; D is ambiguous. V was cut by 5 bases and J by 3 bases, with 14 bases left in between. The V gene's germline CDR1 is SEHNR and CDR2 FQNEAQ (reference sequence). The CDR3 runs to 15 residues. CDR3 DNA: TGTGCCAGCAGCCCATGGTCGGGCAGCTACAATGAGCAGTTCTTC. As protein: CASSPWSGSYNEQFF.

The rearrangement uses TRBV28 and TRBJ1-5, with 10 nucleotides matching TRBD1. V trimming: 5 bases; J trimming: 7 bases; junction bases outside the gene matches: 5. Germline CDR1 is MDHEN and CDR2 is SYDVKM. The CDR3 consists of 14 residues. As DNA, the CDR3 is TGTGCCAGCAGTGGCGGGACAGGGGAACAGCCCCAGCATTTT. It yields the protein CASSGGTGEQPQHF.

The J gene is TRBJ2-3, the V gene TRBV19; TRBD1 aligns across 12 bases. The V and J ends lost 7 bases and 4 bases, in that order; junction bases with no gene match: 6. The CDR3 totals 15 residues. From germline, CDR1 is LNHDA and CDR2 SQIVND (reference sequence). CDR3: CASTPGTGGADTQYF. The CDR3 coding sequence is TGTGCCAGTACTCCGGGGACAGGGGGCGCAGATACGCAGTATTTT.

The chain links TRBV25-1 to TRBJ2-7; 7 nucleotides align to TRBD1. J was trimmed by 2 bases and V by 6 bases; bases with no gene match: 4. The CDR3 loop spans 13 amino acids. Germline lookup yields CDR1 MGHDK and CDR2 SYGVNS. This CDR3 is CASRDRRTYEQYF. Here the CDR3 DNA reads TGTGCCAGCAGGGACAGGAGAACCTACGAGCAGTACTTC.

The chain couples TRBV28 to TRBJ1-1; D unresolved. V was shortened by 6 bases and J by 0 bases, with 8 bases between the two germline ends. The germline V gene has CDR1 MDHEN and CDR2 SYDVKM. The CDR3 runs 13 residues. The CDR3 is CASSGSLNTEAFF. The CDR3, as DNA: TGTGCCAGCAGCGGAAGCCTGAACACTGAAGCTTTCTTT.

V usage is TRBV5-1 and J usage is TRBJ1-1; the D is unclear. Trimming took off 1 base at V and 3 bases at J, with 10 bases between the two ends. Germline values: CDR1 SGHRS, CDR2 YFSETQ. The CDR3 extends over 14 amino acids. For the CDR3, the DNA is TGCGCCAGCAGCTTGACCCCTGGGGACACTGAAGCTTTCTTT. Its translation is CASSLTPGDTEAFF.